The 18 T cell receptor beta chains reported below all come from one sample, sequenced in a study of CD8+ T cells in alopecia areata. Following RNA extraction, reverse transcription yielded cDNA that acted as the sequencing template. TCRdb's table, derived via immunoSEQ multiplex PCR, lists solely in-frame clones and lacks some. The sample contains hundreds of thousands of clones, roughly 69% of which appear only once. The specimen comprised CD4+ T cells sorted from blood, sampled at week 0. The source of these receptors is a human donor with alopecia areata.

The chain combines TRBV30 with TRBJ1-2; 7 nucleotides line up with TRBD1. The CDR3 runs 12 residues. Germline V gene data show CDR1 as GTSNPN and CDR2 as SVGIG (reference sequence). The trim removed 3 bases at V and 7 bases at J, leaving 5 bases unmatched. The CDR3 bases are TGTGCCTGGAGCGCCAGGGGGACTGGCTACACCTTC. Protein sequence: CAWSARGTGYTF.

In this sample, this clone turned up a few times. The CDR3 spells CSVVEGPDPPDTQYF. Here the CDR3 DNA reads TGCAGCGTTGTCGAGGGGCCGGATCCACCAGATACGCAGTATTTT. The chain recombines TRBV29-1 with TRBJ2-3; possibly TRBD1 or TRBD2 for D (5 bases each). Germline assignment: CDR1 SQVTM and CDR2 ANQGSEA. V was pared by 4 bases and J by 4 bases, with 18 bases between. This CDR3 is 15 amino acids long.

This clone occurred a few times. The rearrangement joins TRBV29-1 to TRBJ2-7, with D tentatively TRBD1 (5 bases). This CDR3 comprises 13 residues. Trimming took off 6 bases at V and 2 bases at J, with 14 bases between the two ends. Germline V gene data show CDR1 as SQVTM and CDR2 as ANQGSEA. As DNA, the CDR3 is TGCAGCGTCGGAGAATTGGACACCTACGAGCAGTACTTC. This translates into CSVGELDTYEQYF.

This clone was observed once. The chain has TRBV30 and TRBJ2-7, with 9 bases identical to TRBD1. With 5 bases clipped from V and 6 bases from J, the junction kept 11 bases outside the gene matches. Germline assignment: CDR1 GTSNPN and CDR2 SVGIG (reference sequence). The CDR3 has 14 amino acids. CDR3 loop: CAWVWGQGIGEQYF. CDR3 DNA sequence: TGTGCCTGGGTCTGGGGACAGGGAATAGGCGAGCAGTACTTC.

The genes are TRBV15 and TRBJ2-3; the D gene is possibly TRBD1 (5 bases). Germline CDR1 reads LNHNV; CDR2 reads YYDKDF (reference sequence). The CDR3 length is 15 residues. Trimming pared 1 base from V and 0 bases from J, leaving 8 bases between. The DNA for the CDR3 is TGTGCCACCAGCAGAGTGACAGCTAGCACAGATACGCAGTATTTT. This translates into CATSRVTASTDTQYF. The full variable domain, in which reference TRBV15 and TRBJ2-3 provide the parts outside the CDR3, is DAMVIQNPRYQVTQFGKPVTLSCSQTLNHNVMYWYQQKSSQAPKLLFHYYDKDFNNEADTPDNFQSRRPNTSFCFLDIRSPGLGDTAMYLCATSRVTASTDTQYFGPGTRLTVL.

The chain links TRBV18 to TRBJ2-1; D is undetermined. With 3 bases removed from V and 5 bases from J, the gap between germline ends came to 14 bases. This CDR3 is 15 amino acids long. Germline lookup yields CDR1 KGHSH and CDR2 LQKENI. CDR3 in amino acids: CASSPLFQINNEQFF. Written as DNA, the CDR3 is TGTGCCAGCTCACCCCTATTTCAGATCAACAATGAGCAGTTCTTC.

The V call is TRBV6-5, the J call TRBJ2-7; TRBD1 or TRBD2 may be the D gene (6 bases each). This CDR3 is 14 amino acids long. Germline V CDR1 and CDR2: MNHEY, SVGAGI. The V gene lost 2 bases and the J gene lost 6 bases, with 14 bases spanning the gap. CDR3 nucleotide sequence: TGTGCCAGCAGTTACGGCGGAGGGGGGAGCGAGCAGTACTTC. As protein: CASSYGGGGSEQYF.

The chain joins TRBV6-1 to TRBJ2-1, with TRBD2 matching 9 bases. After removal of 2 bases from V and 4 bases from J, the junction contained 6 bases not matched to a gene. Germline V gene sequence: CDR1 MNHNS, CDR2 SASEGT. The CDR3 totals 16 residues. The CDR3, as DNA: TGTGCCAGCAGTGAATACCTAGCGGGGATGTACAATGAGCAGTTCTTC. Translating gives CASSEYLAGMYNEQFF.

This clone has more than one count but fewer than ten. Other DNA sequences in this sample translate to the same CDR3. The V gene is TRBV6-5, the J gene TRBJ1-1, with D unresolved. V dropped 3 bases and J dropped 1 base, with 6 bases sitting between them. Germline V gene data show CDR1 as MNHEY and CDR2 as SVGAGI. The CDR3 has 13 residues. The CDR3 reads CASSYGGNTEAFF. The CDR3, as DNA: TGTGCCAGCAGTTATGGAGGGAACACTGAAGCTTTCTTT.

In regard to this clone: Sequence at one end of the junction differs from germline and may be a read error. The chain employs TRBV29-1 and TRBJ1-2, with 8 bases fitting TRBD1. CDR3 length equals 10 residues. Germline CDR1 SQVTM, CDR2 ANQGSEA. In DNA, the CDR3 is TGCAGCGTCGACAGGGGATCCCACCACTTC. The encoded protein is CSVDRGSHHF.

The chain uses TRBV27 and TRBJ1-1, with 7 bases lining up with TRBD1. This CDR3 contains 15 residues. Germline V gene sequence: CDR1 MNHEY, CDR2 SMNVEV (reference sequence). V lost 6 bases to trimming and J lost 1 base; unmatched junction nucleotides: 8. In DNA form, the CDR3 reads TGTGCCAGCAGACCCTGGACAGGAACGAACACTGAAGCTTTCTTT. Translation: CASRPWTGTNTEAFF.

This chain connects TRBV5-4 to TRBJ2-1, with unresolved D. Germline CDR1 and CDR2: SGHNT and YYREEE (reference sequence). The CDR3 runs to 12 residues. V was shortened by 2 bases and J by 8 bases, with 8 bases between the two germline ends. The chain's CDR3 is CASSFRVHEQFF. The CDR3 region has the DNA TGTGCCAGCAGCTTTAGAGTACATGAGCAGTTCTTC. Together with reference TRBV5-4 and TRBJ2-1, the CDR3 gives the full variable domain: ETGVTQSPTHLIKTRGQQVTLRCSSQSGHNTVSWYQQALGQGPQFIFQYYREEENGRGNFPPRFSGLQFPNYSSELNVNALELDDSALYLCASSFRVHEQFFGPGTRLTVL.

This clone has a single count. The rearrangement joins TRBV30 to TRBJ1-2, with D tentatively TRBD1 (5 bases). This CDR3 has 13 residues. V was pared by 1 base and J by 6 bases, with 12 bases between. CDR1 GTSNPN and CDR2 SVGIG come from the germline V gene (reference sequence). The CDR3 is CAWSARRAHGYTF. CDR3 coding DNA: TGTGCCTGGAGTGCCCGCAGGGCACATGGCTACACCTTC.

V and J are TRBV4-1 and TRBJ2-3; D gene ambiguous. The CDR3 runs 14 residues. V was trimmed by 4 bases and J by 2 bases, leaving 10 bases between them. Per germline, CDR1 MGHRA and CDR2 YSYEKL. The DNA for the CDR3 is TGCGCCAGCAGCCCCCACGCCATCACAGATACGCAGTATTTT. Translation: CASSPHAITDTQYF.

This clone was observed a handful of times. The V gene is TRBV29-1, the J gene TRBJ2-4, with D possibly being TRBD1 (5 bases). V gave up 4 bases and J gave up 0 bases, with 10 bases separating them. This CDR3 has 14 residues. Per the germline V gene, CDR1 is SQVTM and CDR2 is ANQGSEA. This CDR3 is CSVGDRRAKNIQYF. As DNA, the CDR3 is TGCAGCGTTGGAGACAGAAGAGCCAAAAACATTCAGTACTTC.

The chain is built from TRBV7-9 and TRBJ2-2; TRBD2 agrees at 12 bases. Germline V CDR1 and CDR2: SEHNR, FQNEAQ (reference sequence). The CDR3 is made up of 19 amino acids. Trimming cost V 3 bases and J 3 bases; bases outside gene matches: 11. The CDR3 DNA sequence: TGTGCCAGCAGCTTCCCGAGGACTAGCGGGGCTCGGGACACCGGGGAGCTGTTTTTT. It encodes CASSFPRTSGARDTGELFF.

The chain uses TRBV27 and TRBJ2-1; weak D call: TRBD2 (6 bases). The CDR3 covers 13 residues. The V gene's germline CDR1 is MNHEY and CDR2 SMNVEV (reference sequence). V lost 5 bases and J 9 bases, leaving 14 bases between the germline ends. CDR3 DNA sequence: TGTGCCAGCAGTCTCCGACTAGAAACTGAGCAGTTCTTC. Translation: CASSLRLETEQFF.

The genes are TRBV15 and TRBJ1-5; D ambiguous. Trimming left V 1 base short and J 6 bases short, with 7 bases between. The CDR3 is 13 residues long. Germline CDR1 is LNHNV and CDR2 is YYDKDF (reference sequence). CDR3 region: CATSRVIFQPQHF. The CDR3 DNA reads as TGTGCCACCAGCAGAGTCATATTTCAGCCCCAGCATTTT.